This TCR beta chain was identified in a study of blood T cells in healthy people across ages. The authors ran a second PCR of about 7 to 12 cycles using a sample-barcoded 5' primer and a J-beta primer mix. TCRdb itself ran the 5' RACE reads through MiXCR, one entry per CDR3 protein. The table lists more than 1.4 million distinct CDR3 sequences, about 40% of them singletons, with roughly 7.9% in the top ten. From germline, CDR1 is DFQATT and CDR2 SNEGSKA (reference sequence). The CDR3 has 17 residues. V was pared by 5 bases and J by 0 bases, with 14 bases of the junction left unmatched. V is TRBV20-1 and J is TRBJ2-5; 8 bases are a match to TRBD1. Sample: blood. The sequence was obtained from a woman under 30 in good health. For the CDR3, the DNA is TGCAGTGCTCGAAACCCCAGGACAGGGCTAAACCAAGAGACCCAGTACTTC. Its translation: CSARNPRTGLNQETQYF.